The present T cell receptor beta chain was sequenced within a study of OX40 agonist ivuxolimab in advanced cancers. For the study at large: The patients received ivuxolimab by intravenous route every 2 weeks at 0.01 to 10 mg/kg. Whole-study findings and limits: CD8+ T cells (on average) carried more expanded clones than CD4+ T cells.

On this clone itself: The antigen is not known.

TCRdb's table, derived via immunoSEQ multiplex PCR, lists solely in-frame clones and lacks some. Counted here are around 60,000 clones, about 82% occurring once; the ten biggest clones make up less than 2%. Autoimmune disease history or systemic immunosuppression was exclusionary. The material sequenced was CD4+ or CD8+ T cells sorted from blood, taken in a trial of the OX40 agonist ivuxolimab. This TCR derives from an adult with an advanced solid tumor such as melanoma, head and neck, liver or kidney cancer.

Here the CDR3 DNA reads TGTGCCACCAGCAGTTGGGGGGCCGAAGAGACCCAGTACTTC. This translates into CATSSWGAEETQYF. The chain carries TRBV15 and TRBJ2-5, with D perhaps TRBD1 or TRBD2 (6 bases each). V lost 3 bases and J 3 bases, leaving 11 bases between the germline ends. The CDR3 contains 14 residues. Germline CDR1 LNHNV, CDR2 YYDKDF (reference sequence).